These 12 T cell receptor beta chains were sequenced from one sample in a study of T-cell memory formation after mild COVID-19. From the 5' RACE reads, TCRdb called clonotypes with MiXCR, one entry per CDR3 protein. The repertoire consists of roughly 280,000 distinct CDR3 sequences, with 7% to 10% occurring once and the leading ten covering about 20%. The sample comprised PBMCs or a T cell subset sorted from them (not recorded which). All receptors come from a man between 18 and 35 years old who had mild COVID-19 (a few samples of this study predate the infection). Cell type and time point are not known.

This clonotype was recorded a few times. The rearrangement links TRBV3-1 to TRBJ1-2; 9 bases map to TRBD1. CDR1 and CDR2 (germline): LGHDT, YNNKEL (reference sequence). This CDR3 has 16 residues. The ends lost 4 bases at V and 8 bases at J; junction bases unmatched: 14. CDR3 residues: CASSLSTAQGARGYTF. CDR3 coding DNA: TGTGCCAGCAGCCTTAGTACCGCACAGGGGGCCAGAGGCTACACCTTC.

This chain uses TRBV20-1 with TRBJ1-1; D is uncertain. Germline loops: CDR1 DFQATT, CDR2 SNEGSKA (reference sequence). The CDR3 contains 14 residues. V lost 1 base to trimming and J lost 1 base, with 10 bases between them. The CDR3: CSARGGPTNTEAFF. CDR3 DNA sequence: TGCAGTGCTAGAGGAGGGCCCACGAACACTGAAGCTTTCTTT.

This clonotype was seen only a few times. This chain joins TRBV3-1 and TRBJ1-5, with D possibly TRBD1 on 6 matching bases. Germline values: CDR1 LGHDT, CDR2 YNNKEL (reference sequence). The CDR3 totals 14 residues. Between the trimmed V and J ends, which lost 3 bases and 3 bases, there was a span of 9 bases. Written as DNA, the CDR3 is TGTGCCAGCAGCCACACAGGGATCAATCAGCCCCAGCATTTT. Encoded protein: CASSHTGINQPQHF. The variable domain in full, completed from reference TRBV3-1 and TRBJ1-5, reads DTAVSQTPKYLVTQMGNDKSIKCEQNLGHDTMYWYKQDSKKFLKIMFSYNNKELIINETVPNRFSPKSPDKAHLNLHINSLELGDSAVYFCASSHTGINQPQHFGDGTRLSIL.

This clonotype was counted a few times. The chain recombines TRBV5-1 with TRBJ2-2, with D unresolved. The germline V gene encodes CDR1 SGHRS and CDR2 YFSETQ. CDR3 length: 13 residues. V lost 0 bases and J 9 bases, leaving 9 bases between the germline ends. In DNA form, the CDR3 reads TGCGCCAGCAGCTTGGATAGGCCCCGGGAGCTGTTTTTT. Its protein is CASSLDRPRELFF.

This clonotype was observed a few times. The chain's CDR3 is CSVDSSGANVLTF. The CDR3 DNA follows: TGCAGCGTTGACAGCTCTGGGGCCAACGTCCTGACTTTC. The chain joins TRBV29-1 to TRBJ2-6; the D is unclear. The CDR3 is 13 amino acids. The V gene's germline CDR1 is SQVTM and CDR2 ANQGSEA. V was pared by 3 bases and J by 0 bases, with 3 bases between. Using reference TRBV29-1 and TRBJ2-6 for the parts outside the CDR3, the full variable domain is SAVISQKPSRDICQRGTSLTIQCQVDSQVTMMFWYRQQPGQSLTLIATANQGSEATYESGFVIDKFPISRPNLTFSTLTVSNMSPEDSSIYLCSVDSSGANVLTFGAGSRLTVL.

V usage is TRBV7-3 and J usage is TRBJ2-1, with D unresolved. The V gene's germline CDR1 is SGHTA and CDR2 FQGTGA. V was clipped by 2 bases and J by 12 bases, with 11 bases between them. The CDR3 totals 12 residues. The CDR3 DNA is TGTGCCAGCAGCTTAGGAACAGCTACGCAGTTCTTC. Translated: CASSLGTATQFF.

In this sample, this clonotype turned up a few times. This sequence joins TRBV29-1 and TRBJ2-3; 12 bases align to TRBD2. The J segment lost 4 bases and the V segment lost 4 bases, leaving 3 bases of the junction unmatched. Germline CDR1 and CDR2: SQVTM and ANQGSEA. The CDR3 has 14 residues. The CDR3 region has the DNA TGCAGCGTTGCACTAGCGGGGGGCGCAGATACGCAGTATTTT. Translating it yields CSVALAGGADTQYF.

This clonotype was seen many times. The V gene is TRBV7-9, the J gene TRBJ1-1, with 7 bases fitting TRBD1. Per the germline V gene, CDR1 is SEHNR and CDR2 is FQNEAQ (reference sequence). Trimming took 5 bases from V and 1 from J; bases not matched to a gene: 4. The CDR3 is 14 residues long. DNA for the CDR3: TGTGCCAGCAGCCCCTGGACAGGGAACACTGAAGCTTTCTTT. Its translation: CASSPWTGNTEAFF. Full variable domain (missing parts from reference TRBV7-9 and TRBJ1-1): DTGVSQNPRHKITKRGQNVTFRCDPISEHNRLYWYRQTLGQGPEFLTYFQNEAQLEKSRLLSDRFSAERPKGSFSTLEIQRTEQGDSAMYLCASSPWTGNTEAFFGQGTRLTVV.

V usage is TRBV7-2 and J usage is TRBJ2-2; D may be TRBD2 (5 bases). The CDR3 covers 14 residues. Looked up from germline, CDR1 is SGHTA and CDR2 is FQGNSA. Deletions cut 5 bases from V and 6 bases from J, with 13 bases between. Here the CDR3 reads CASSPGSVPGELFF. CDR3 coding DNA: TGTGCCAGCAGCCCCGGTAGCGTCCCCGGGGAGCTGTTTTTT.

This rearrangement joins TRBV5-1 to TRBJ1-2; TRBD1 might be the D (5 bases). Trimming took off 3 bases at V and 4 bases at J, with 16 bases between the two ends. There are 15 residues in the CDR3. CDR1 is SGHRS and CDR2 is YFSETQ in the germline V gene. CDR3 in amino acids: CASSSLGRGPYGYTF. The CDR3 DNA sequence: TGCGCCAGCAGCTCCCTAGGGAGGGGACCCTATGGCTACACCTTC.

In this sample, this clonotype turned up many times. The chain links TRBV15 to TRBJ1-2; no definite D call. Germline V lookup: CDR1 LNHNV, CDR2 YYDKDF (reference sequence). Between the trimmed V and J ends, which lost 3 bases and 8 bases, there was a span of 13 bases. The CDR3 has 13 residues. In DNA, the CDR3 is TGTGCCACCAGCAGTGATCTCTCCCTGGGCTACACCTTC. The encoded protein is CATSSDLSLGYTF. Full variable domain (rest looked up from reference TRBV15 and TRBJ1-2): DAMVIQNPRYQVTQFGKPVTLSCSQTLNHNVMYWYQQKSSQAPKLLFHYYDKDFNNEADTPDNFQSRRPNTSFCFLDIRSPGLGDTAMYLCATSSDLSLGYTFGSGTRLTVV.

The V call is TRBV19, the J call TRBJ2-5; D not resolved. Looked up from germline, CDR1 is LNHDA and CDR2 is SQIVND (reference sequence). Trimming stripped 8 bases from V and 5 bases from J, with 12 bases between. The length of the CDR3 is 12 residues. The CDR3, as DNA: TGTGCCAGTTACGGTGGGTCTGAGACCCAGTACTTC. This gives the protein CASYGGSETQYF. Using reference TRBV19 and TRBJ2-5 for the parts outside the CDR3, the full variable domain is DGGITQSPKYLFRKEGQNVTLSCEQNLNHDAMYWYRQDPGQGLRLIYYSQIVNDFQKGDIAEGYSVSREKKESFPLTVTSAQKNPTAFYLCASYGGSETQYFGPGTRLLVL.